This TCR beta chain was recorded in a study of cytomegalovirus exposure and HLA in healthy donors. General study findings and limits: Per a prior analysis, the majority of TCR beta V segments were productive roughly 87% or roughly 30% of the time.

A note on this clone: What it binds is not known. One end of the junction does not line up with germline, which may come from a read error.

The CDR3 has 13 residues. Germline V gene data show CDR1 as MNHNY and CDR2 as SVGAGI (reference sequence). PCR used 60 Vbeta primers and 13 Jbeta primers. Profiled with immunoSEQ multiplex PCR; TCRdb holds only in-frame clones, not every one. The table includes about 94,000 clones, 70% to 80% detected once. The sequence derives from a man aged 25 to 40 in good health and CMV-seropositive. The sequenced sample consisted of PBMCs. This chain links TRBV6-6 with TRBJ1-2, with D possibly matching TRBD1 (5 bases). This chain's CDR3 is CASGSGRGYGYPF. In nucleotides, the CDR3 is TGTGCCAGCGGAAGCGGGCGGGGCTATGGCTACCCCTTC.